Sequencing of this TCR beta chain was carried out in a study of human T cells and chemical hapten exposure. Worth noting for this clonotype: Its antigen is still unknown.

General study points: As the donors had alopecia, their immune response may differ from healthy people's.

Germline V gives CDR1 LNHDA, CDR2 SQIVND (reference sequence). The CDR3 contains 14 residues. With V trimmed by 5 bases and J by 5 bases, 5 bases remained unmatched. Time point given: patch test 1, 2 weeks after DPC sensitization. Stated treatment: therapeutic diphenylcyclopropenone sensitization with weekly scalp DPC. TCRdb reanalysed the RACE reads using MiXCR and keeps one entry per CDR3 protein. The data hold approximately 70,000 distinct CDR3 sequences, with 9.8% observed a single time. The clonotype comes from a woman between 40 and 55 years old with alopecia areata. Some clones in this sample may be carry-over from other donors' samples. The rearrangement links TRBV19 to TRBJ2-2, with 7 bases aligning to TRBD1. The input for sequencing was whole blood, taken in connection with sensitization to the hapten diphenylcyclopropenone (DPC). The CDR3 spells CASSVQGLTGELFF. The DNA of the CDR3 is TGTGCCAGTAGTGTACAGGGGTTAACCGGGGAGCTGTTTTTT.